This T cell receptor (beta chain) was captured by sequencing in a study of cytomegalovirus exposure and HLA in healthy donors. Whole-study results and caveats: Within an earlier analysis, most TCR beta V segments proved productive either about 90% or about 30% of the time. In a later analysis, a missense DCLRE1C variant was linked to TCR beta V- and J-gene trimming. Sequences of the TCR beta chain were said to predict the HLA-A and HLA-B alleles of most subjects accurately.

For this clone: Its cognate antigen is unknown.

V lost 3 bases, J lost 6 bases, and 15 bases lay in between. CDR1 is KGHSH, CDR2 LQKENI, per germline. This CDR3 is 14 amino acids long. Primers: 60 Vbeta forward and 13 Jbeta reverse. The assay was immunoSEQ multiplex PCR, and TCRdb's table has in-frame clones only and misses some. Of a few hundred thousand clones listed, 85% to 90% are singletons. The V gene is TRBV18, the J gene TRBJ2-7; D is perhaps TRBD2 (7 bases). This receptor was identified in a woman younger than 35 in good health and CMV-seronegative. The sequencing input was PBMCs. The CDR3 region has the DNA TGTGCCAGCTCACCCGCGGGGGCCCGTGGCGAGCAGTACTTC. Its protein product is CASSPAGARGEQYF.